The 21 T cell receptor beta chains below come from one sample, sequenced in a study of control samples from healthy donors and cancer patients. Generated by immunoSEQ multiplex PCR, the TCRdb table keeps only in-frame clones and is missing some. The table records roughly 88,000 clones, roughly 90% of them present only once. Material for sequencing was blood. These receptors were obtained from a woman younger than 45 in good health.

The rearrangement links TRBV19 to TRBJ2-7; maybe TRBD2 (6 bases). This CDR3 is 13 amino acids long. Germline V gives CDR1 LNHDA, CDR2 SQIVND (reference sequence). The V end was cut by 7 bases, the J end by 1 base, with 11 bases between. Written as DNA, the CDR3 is TGTGCCAGTAAATTTGGAGGGTCCTACGAGCAGTACTTC. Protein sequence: CASKFGGSYEQYF. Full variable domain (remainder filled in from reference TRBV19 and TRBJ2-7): DGGITQSPKYLFRKEGQNVTLSCEQNLNHDAMYWYRQDPGQGLRLIYYSQIVNDFQKGDIAEGYSVSREKKESFPLTVTSAQKNPTAFYLCASKFGGSYEQYFGPGTRLTVT.

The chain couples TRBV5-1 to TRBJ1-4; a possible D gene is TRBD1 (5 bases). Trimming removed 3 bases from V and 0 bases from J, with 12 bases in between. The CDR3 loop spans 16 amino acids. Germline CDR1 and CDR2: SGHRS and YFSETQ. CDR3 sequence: CASSSRDRATNEKLFF. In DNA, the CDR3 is TGCGCCAGCAGCTCCCGGGACCGTGCAACTAATGAAAAACTGTTTTTT.

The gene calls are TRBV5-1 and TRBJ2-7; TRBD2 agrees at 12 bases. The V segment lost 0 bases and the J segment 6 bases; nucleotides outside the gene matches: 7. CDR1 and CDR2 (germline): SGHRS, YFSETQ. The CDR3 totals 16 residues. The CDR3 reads CASSLATSGGAGEQYF. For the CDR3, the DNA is TGCGCCAGCAGCTTGGCGACTAGCGGGGGAGCAGGCGAGCAGTACTTC.

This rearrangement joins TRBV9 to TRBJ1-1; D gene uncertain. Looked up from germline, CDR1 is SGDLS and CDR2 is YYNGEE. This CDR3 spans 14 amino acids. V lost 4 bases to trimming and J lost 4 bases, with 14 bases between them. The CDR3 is CASSSPVSRTEAFF. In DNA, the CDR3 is TGTGCCAGCAGCTCCCCCGTCAGCCGCACTGAAGCTTTCTTT.

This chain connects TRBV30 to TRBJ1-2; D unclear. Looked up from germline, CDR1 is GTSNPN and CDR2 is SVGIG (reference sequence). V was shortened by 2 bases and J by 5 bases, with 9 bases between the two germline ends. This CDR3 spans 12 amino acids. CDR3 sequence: CAWSFTGYGYTF. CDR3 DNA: TGTGCCTGGAGTTTTACGGGGTATGGCTACACCTTC.

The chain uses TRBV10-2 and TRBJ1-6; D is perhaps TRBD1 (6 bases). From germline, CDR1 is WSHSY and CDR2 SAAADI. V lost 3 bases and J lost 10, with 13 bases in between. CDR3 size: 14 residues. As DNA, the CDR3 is TGCGCCAGCAGTGAAGGGGGGGCTAAATCACCCCTCCACTTT. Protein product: CASSEGGAKSPLHF.

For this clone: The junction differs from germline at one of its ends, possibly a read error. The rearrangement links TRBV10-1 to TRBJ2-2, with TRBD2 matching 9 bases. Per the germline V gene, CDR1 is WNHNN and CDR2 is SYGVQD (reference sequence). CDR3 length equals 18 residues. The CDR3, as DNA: TGCGCCCGCAGTGCGGGCCCAGCGGGGGGCCCGAACACCGGGGAGCTGTTTTTT. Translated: CARSAGPAGGPNTGELFF.

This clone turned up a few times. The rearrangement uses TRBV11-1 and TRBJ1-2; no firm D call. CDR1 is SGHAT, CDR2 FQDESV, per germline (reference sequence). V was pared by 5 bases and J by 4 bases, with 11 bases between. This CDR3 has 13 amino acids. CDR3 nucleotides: TGTGCCAGCAGCCCCGGGATCTCCTATGGCTACACCTTC. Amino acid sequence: CASSPGISYGYTF.

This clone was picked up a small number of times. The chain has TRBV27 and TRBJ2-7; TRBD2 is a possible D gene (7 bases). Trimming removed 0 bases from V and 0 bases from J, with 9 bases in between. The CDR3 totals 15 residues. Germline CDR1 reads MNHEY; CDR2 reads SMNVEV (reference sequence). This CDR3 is CASSLSGGLSYEQYF. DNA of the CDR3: TGTGCCAGCAGTTTATCCGGGGGGCTCTCCTACGAGCAGTACTTC.

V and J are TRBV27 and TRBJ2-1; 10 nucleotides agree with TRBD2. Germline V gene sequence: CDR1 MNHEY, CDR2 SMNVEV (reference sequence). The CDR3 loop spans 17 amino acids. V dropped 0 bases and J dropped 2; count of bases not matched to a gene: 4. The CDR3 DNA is TGTGCCAGCAGTTTATCCGAACTAGCGGGGCCCTACAATGAGCAGTTCTTC. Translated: CASSLSELAGPYNEQFF.

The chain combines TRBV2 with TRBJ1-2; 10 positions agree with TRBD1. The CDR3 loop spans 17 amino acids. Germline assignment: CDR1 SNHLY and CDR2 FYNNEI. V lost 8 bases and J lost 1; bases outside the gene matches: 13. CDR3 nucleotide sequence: TGTGCCAGCCGAACATCCGGGACAGGGGACCTTAACTATGGCTACACCTTC. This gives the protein CASRTSGTGDLNYGYTF.

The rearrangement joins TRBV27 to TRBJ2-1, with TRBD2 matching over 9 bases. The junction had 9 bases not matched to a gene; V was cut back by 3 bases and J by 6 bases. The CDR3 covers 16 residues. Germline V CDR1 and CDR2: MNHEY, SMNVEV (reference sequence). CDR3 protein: CASSFRLAGNSNEQFF. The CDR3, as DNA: TGTGCCAGCAGTTTTCGGCTAGCGGGAAATAGCAATGAGCAGTTCTTC.

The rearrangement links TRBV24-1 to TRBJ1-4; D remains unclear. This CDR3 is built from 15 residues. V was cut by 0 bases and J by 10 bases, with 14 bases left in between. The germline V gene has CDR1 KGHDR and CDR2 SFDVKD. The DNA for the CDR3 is TGTGCCACCAGTGATTTGCCCAGGATTAAGAGAAAACTGTTTTTT. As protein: CATSDLPRIKRKLFF.

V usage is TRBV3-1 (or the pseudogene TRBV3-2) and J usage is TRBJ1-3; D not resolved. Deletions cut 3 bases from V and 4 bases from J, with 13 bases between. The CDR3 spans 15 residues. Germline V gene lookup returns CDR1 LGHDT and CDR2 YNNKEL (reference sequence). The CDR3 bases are TGTGCCAGCAGCCAGGAACGGACTTTCGGAAACACCATATATTTT. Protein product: CASSQERTFGNTIYF.

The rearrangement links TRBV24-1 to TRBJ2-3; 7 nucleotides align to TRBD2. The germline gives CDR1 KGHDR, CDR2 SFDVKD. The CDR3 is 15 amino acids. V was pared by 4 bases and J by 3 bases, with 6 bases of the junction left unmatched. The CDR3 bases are TGTGCCACCAGTGAGGGCGGGAGAGGTACAGATACGCAGTATTTT. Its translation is CATSEGGRGTDTQYF.

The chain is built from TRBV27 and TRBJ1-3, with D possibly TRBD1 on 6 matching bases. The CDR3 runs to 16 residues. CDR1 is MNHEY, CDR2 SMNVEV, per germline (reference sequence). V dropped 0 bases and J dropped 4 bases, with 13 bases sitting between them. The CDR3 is CASSLSRSGEGNTIYF. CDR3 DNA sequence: TGTGCCAGCAGTTTATCGCGTTCAGGGGAAGGAAACACCATATATTTT.

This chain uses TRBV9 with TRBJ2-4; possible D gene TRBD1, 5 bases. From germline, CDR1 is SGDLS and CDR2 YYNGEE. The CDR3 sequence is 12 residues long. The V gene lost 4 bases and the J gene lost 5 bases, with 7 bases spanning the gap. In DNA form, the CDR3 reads TGTGCCAGCAGCCCCAGGGAAAACATTCAGTACTTC. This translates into CASSPRENIQYF. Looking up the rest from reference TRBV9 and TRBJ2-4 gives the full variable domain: DSGVTQTPKHLITATGQRVTLRCSPRSGDLSVYWYQQSLDQGLQFLIQYYNGEERAKGNILERFSAQQFPDLHSELNLSSLELGDSALYFCASSPRENIQYFGAGTRLSVL.

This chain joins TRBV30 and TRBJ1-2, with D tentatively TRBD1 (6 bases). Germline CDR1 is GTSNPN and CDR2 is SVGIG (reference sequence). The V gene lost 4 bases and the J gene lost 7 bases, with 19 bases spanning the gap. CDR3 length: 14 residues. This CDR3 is CAWKRGADQVGYTF. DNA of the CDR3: TGTGCCTGGAAACGGGGGGCAGATCAGGTTGGCTACACCTTC.

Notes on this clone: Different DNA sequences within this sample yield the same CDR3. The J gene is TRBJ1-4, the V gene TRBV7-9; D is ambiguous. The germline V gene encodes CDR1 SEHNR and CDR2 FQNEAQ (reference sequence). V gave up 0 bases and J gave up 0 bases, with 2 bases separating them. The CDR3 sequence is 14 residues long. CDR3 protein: CASSLASTNEKLFF. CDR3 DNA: TGTGCCAGCAGCTTAGCTTCAACTAATGAAAAACTGTTTTTT.

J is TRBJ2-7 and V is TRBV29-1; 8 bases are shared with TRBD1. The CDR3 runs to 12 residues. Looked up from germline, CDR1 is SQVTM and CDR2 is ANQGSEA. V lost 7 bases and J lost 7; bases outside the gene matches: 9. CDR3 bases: TGCAGCGCAAGGACAGGGTGGGGGGAGCAGTACTTC. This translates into CSARTGWGEQYF.

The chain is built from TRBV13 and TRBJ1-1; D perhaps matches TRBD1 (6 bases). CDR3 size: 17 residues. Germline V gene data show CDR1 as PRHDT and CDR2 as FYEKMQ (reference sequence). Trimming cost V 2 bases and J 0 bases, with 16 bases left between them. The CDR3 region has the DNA TGTGCCAGCAGCTTAATACAGGGAAGCCTCATGAACACTGAAGCTTTCTTT. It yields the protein CASSLIQGSLMNTEAFF. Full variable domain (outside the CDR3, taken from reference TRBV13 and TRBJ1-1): AAGVIQSPRHLIKEKRETATLKCYPIPRHDTVYWYQQGPGQDPQFLISFYEKMQSDKGSIPDRFSAQQFSDYHSELNMSSLELGDSALYFCASSLIQGSLMNTEAFFGQGTRLTVV.